This T cell receptor (beta chain) emerged from a study of radiation and T cells in renal cell carcinoma (dated by TCRdb to about 2020). In terms of the full investigation: In total, 53 samples underwent TCR beta sequencing: around 25 tumors plus 27 peripheral blood samples. Across all 50 or so samples, 4,000,000 or so unique CDR3 nucleotide sequences encoding 2.5 million to 3 million unique CDR3 amino acid sequences were identified. The paper's findings and limits, for the study overall: Because only small tumor regions of roughly 0.93 g were available, the study did not capture intratumoral heterogeneity. An increase in top tumor clonotypes in blood was observed from baseline to 2 weeks post-radiation, followed by contraction by 4 weeks, which was taken to suggest transient expansion of tumor-resident clones. Irradiated tumors contained more dominant CDR3 motifs, and these motifs occupied a larger share of the repertoire than in control tumors. Because pretreatment tumor biopsies were not available, the study could not determine whether clonotypes were already present within the tumor at baseline. Because the trial had a single-armed design, the trial could not examine how radiation dose or scheduling affected the TCR repertoire. Higher TCR clonality was observed in irradiated tumors than in controls, with an average of roughly 50% of the repertoire accounted for by the top 100 clonotypes, compared with around 45% in nephrectomy-only tumors.

To note about this clone: It lacks a known antigen. Base-call qualities are not available, and no considerably larger clone is one nucleotide away.

The CDR1 and CDR2 encoded by the germline V gene are LGHNA and YSLEER. Including cysteine and phenylalanine, the CDR3 has 17 amino acids. Only the CDR3 part of the read is kept: 51 bases, read in frame from the first base. V lost 8 bases and J lost 2 bases; the stretch between them is 23 bases long. What the time point label conveys for this sample: tumor resected at nephrectomy. The treatment or condition label for this specimen denotes: 15 Gy SBRT to primary tumor, nephrectomy 4 weeks later. The samples were obtained from a clinical trial, where primary renal cell carcinomas were treated with 15 Gy stereotactic body radiation therapy and then removed by nephrectomy 4 weeks afterward. All patients had renal cell carcinoma with clear cell pathology. Tumors were dissociated mechanically, digested with collagenase/hyaluronidase at 37 degrees C, processed in gentleMACS C tubes, and stored in liquid nitrogen. The QIAamp DNA Blood Mini Kit (Qiagen) was used to prepare genomic DNA for TCR sequencing. The analyses included just those samples that passed every quality control check.

The immunoSEQ kit was used, according to the manufacturer's recommendations, to generate TCR beta libraries from genomic DNA. To prepare libraries, a first multiplex PCR with proprietary primers was run, followed by a second PCR that added unique barcodes, and a bead cleanup was done after each round. A positive control reaction and a negative control reaction, both provided in the kit, were run with every batch of samples. The final libraries underwent checking on an Agilent 4200 TapeStation D1000 ScreenTape, volumetric pooling, and quantification by qPCR. Sequencing ran on an Illumina NextSeq500 with a MidOutput 150-cycle cartridge, using 156 Read1 and 15 Index1 cycles with kit custom primers. The pooled library was loaded at 0.9 to 1 pM with a roughly 20% PhiX control spike-in. Per the original workflow: Vendor-processed data were analyzed in R, with a clonotype defined as all T cells sharing the same CDR3 nucleotide sequence. For clone abundance analyses, frequencies were normalized to the 10,000 most abundant clones per sample. Public T cell clones, averaging fewer than five per sample, were removed before analysis. Dominant motif analysis used ImmunoMap with the PAM10 matrix, gap penalty 30 and homology threshold 0.3; motifs with cumulative frequency at least 0.01 counted as dominant. Tumor-enriched clonotypes and baseline blood-enriched clonotypes were defined as those with an abundance difference of at least 32-fold between compartments. The Baroni-Urbani and Buser coefficient was used to measure tumor-blood repertoire similarity, and groups were compared with two-tailed Wilcoxon tests in R. Entries here come from immuneACCESS through TCRdb and include only in-frame sequences with V and J called. Some clones fail to appear in such tables; in the studies checked, an unresolved V gene covers under half of the shortfall, and the cause of the remainder is unknown. D and trimming come from the DNA, and the V and J calls and clone size come from that table. Within this sample are under 20,000 clones, with less than 65% of them counted one time only. Around 30% of the sample is in the top ten clones.

Sequenced here: tumor tissue, sampled from a patient whose treatment included radiotherapy and nephrectomy. The clonotype comes from a woman in her 70s with renal cell carcinoma. Recombination connected TRBV4-3 to TRBJ2-3, and perhaps TRBD1 as D gene, on 6 matching bases. The DNA reads TGCGCCAGCTCCCCCCACCAGGGGCGGTTCCCCACAGATACGCAGTATTTT. It is translated as CASSPHQGRFPTDTQYF.